This T cell receptor beta chain derives from a study of T cells in Graves' hyperthyroidism and ophthalmopathy. General observations from the study: Stable hyperthyroidism and ophthalmopathy were separated using 13 V-J signatures.

This clonotype was seen repeatedly, ten times or more. Antigen: not known. Germline CDR1 MNHNS, CDR2 SASEGT. V shed 6 bases and J 5 bases; nucleotides not matched to a gene: 11. This CDR3 region has 15 residues. Amplified TCR beta CDR3 regions came from RNA transcripts. In the first-round RT-PCR of the TCR CDR3, the HTBI primer set was used. TCRdb recomputed calls from the multiplex PCR reads with MiXCR, one row per CDR3 protein. The sample carries hundreds of thousands of distinct CDR3 sequences, roughly 15% recorded once. The sample consisted of blood. The J gene is TRBJ1-1, the V gene TRBV6-1; TRBD1 matches at 8 bases. The clonotype was recovered from a man aged 18 to 35 with Graves' ophthalmopathy. In nucleotides, the CDR3 is TGTGCCAGCAGCGTACCCCAGGGGGCGCGAACTGAAGCTTTCTTT. Translation gives CASSVPQGARTEAFF.